The 12 T cell receptor beta chains given below trace back to one sample, sequenced in a study of blood T cell repertoires in COVID-19. Clones were sequenced by immunoSEQ multiplex PCR, and TCRdb holds only the in-frame ones, with some missing. This table holds about 91,000 clones, approximately 72% found once. Sequencing input: peripheral blood. The receptors stem from a man between 65 and 85 years old with acute or convalescent COVID-19.

This clone was observed a handful of times. The V call is TRBV12-3 or TRBV12-4, the J call TRBJ1-2; no clear D. This CDR3 has 12 amino acids. With 10 bases removed from V and 5 bases from J, the gap between germline ends came to 14 bases. Here the CDR3 reads CAISKGGYGYTF. The CDR3 coding sequence is TGTGCCATCTCCAAAGGAGGGTATGGCTACACCTTC.

This clone was counted a single time. The chain combines TRBV6-2 or TRBV6-3 with TRBJ2-3; 12 bases line up with TRBD2. CDR1 MNHEY and CDR2 SVGEGT come from the germline V gene. This CDR3 contains 17 residues. Trimming cost V 1 base and J 2 bases; bases outside gene matches: 4. The CDR3 spells CASSYWTSGATTDTQYF. DNA for the CDR3: TGTGCCAGCAGTTACTGGACTAGCGGGGCGACCACAGATACGCAGTATTTT.

This clone was counted between two and nine times. This sequence joins TRBV5-4 and TRBJ2-7; TRBD2 matches 13 bases. J was trimmed by 2 bases and V by 4 bases; bases with no gene match: 3. CDR1 is SGHNT, CDR2 YYREEE, per germline (reference sequence). The CDR3 covers 15 residues. The CDR3 reads CASSQGLAGAYEQYF. DNA for the CDR3: TGTGCCAGCAGCCAAGGACTAGCGGGGGCCTACGAGCAGTACTTC.

The chain couples TRBV13 to TRBJ2-3, with 11 bases fitting TRBD2. Trimming cost V 4 bases and J 2 bases; bases outside gene matches: 5. Germline V gene sequence: CDR1 PRHDT, CDR2 FYEKMQ (reference sequence). The CDR3 extends over 16 amino acids. This CDR3 reads CASSSLSGRATDTQYF. The CDR3 DNA sequence: TGTGCCAGCAGCTCCCTTAGCGGGAGGGCCACAGATACGCAGTATTTT.

The chain is built from TRBV28 and TRBJ2-7; TRBD2 agrees at 8 bases. The length of the CDR3 is 13 residues. J gave up 3 bases and V 7 bases, and 5 bases lay outside the gene matches. Looked up from germline, CDR1 is MDHEN and CDR2 is SYDVKM. In DNA, the CDR3 is TGTGCCAGCAAACCCACTAGCGGCTACGAGCAGTACTTC. This gives the protein CASKPTSGYEQYF.

The chain carries TRBV5-1 and TRBJ2-7, with 10 bases matching TRBD1. This CDR3 is built from 14 residues. Trimming cost V 2 bases and J 7 bases; bases outside gene matches: 6. The germline gives CDR1 SGHRS, CDR2 YFSETQ. CDR3 loop: CASSFGTGVGEQYF. CDR3 DNA: TGCGCCAGCAGCTTCGGGACAGGGGTGGGTGAGCAGTACTTC.

V gene TRBV19 combines with J gene TRBJ1-1; 10 nucleotides match TRBD1. The V segment lost 3 bases and the J segment 4 bases; nucleotides outside the gene matches: 2. CDR3 length equals 14 residues. CDR1 and CDR2 from the germline V gene are LNHDA and SQIVND (reference sequence). For the CDR3, the DNA is TGTGCCAGTAGTATTGACAGGGGGCCCACTGAAGCTTTCTTT. Its protein is CASSIDRGPTEAFF.

V gene TRBV27 combines with J gene TRBJ2-5; TRBD1 aligns across 9 bases. The CDR3 spans 15 residues. V was clipped by 3 bases and J by 5 bases; unmatched bases: 7. The germline V gene encodes CDR1 MNHEY and CDR2 SMNVEV (reference sequence). The CDR3 region is CASSLRTGAQETQYF. The CDR3 bases are TGTGCCAGCAGTTTGCGGACAGGGGCGCAGGAGACCCAGTACTTC.

The V and J genes are TRBV18 and TRBJ1-5, with 8 bases that match TRBD1. The V segment lost 1 base and the J segment 6 bases; nucleotides outside the gene matches: 8. The CDR3 contains 16 residues. Germline CDR1 and CDR2: KGHSH and LQKENI. The DNA for the CDR3 is TGTGCCAGCTCACCACAGGCAGGGGGCTTGCGTCAGCCCCAGCATTTT. It encodes CASSPQAGGLRQPQHF.

The rearrangement uses TRBV4-1 and TRBJ2-2; tentative D call: TRBD1 (5 bases). V dropped 5 bases and J dropped 4 bases, with 17 bases sitting between them. Germline V lookup: CDR1 MGHRA, CDR2 YSYEKL. CDR3 length equals 16 residues. CDR3: CASSFDSYPLTGELFF. DNA of the CDR3: TGCGCCAGCAGCTTTGACAGTTACCCACTCACCGGGGAGCTGTTTTTT.

This sequence joins TRBV7-3 and TRBJ1-1, with D maybe TRBD1 (5 bases). The CDR3 covers 16 residues. Germline V gives CDR1 SGHTA, CDR2 FQGTGA. The V and J ends lost 4 bases and 3 bases respectively, with 18 bases between them. The CDR3 region is CASSYDPAGVDTEAFF. DNA of the CDR3: TGTGCCAGCAGCTATGACCCGGCGGGGGTAGACACTGAAGCTTTCTTT.

V is TRBV2 and J is TRBJ2-1, with TRBD1 as a possible D gene (6 bases). This CDR3 has 14 amino acids. Germline assignment: CDR1 SNHLY and CDR2 FYNNEI. Trimming took 6 bases from V and 4 from J, leaving 13 bases between them. CDR3 in amino acids: CASRKGENYNEQFF. The CDR3 DNA reads as TGTGCCAGCAGGAAGGGGGAGAATTACAATGAGCAGTTCTTC.